What follows are 30 T cell receptor beta chains derived from one specimen sequenced in a study of T-cell memory formation after mild COVID-19. TCRdb fed the 5' RACE reads into MiXCR, producing one record per CDR3 protein. This table has more than 400,000 distinct CDR3 sequences, 15% to 20% appearing once. Sequencing used PBMCs or a T cell subset sorted from them (not recorded which). These receptors all come from an adult woman who had mild COVID-19 (a few samples of this study predate the infection). Cell type and time point are not known.

The rearrangement links TRBV6-2 or TRBV6-3 to TRBJ2-7, with 7 positions matching TRBD1. This CDR3 has 12 amino acids. J lost 5 bases, V lost 4 bases, and 2 bases had no gene match. Germline CDR1 is MNHEY and CDR2 is SVGEGT. Written as DNA, the CDR3 is TGTGCCAGCAGTTGGGGACAGAACGAGCAGTACTTC. It yields the protein CASSWGQNEQYF.

The V gene is TRBV28, the J gene TRBJ2-1, with D unclear. The CDR3 contains 16 residues. V shed 2 bases and J shed 0 bases, with 11 bases lying between them. Germline loops: CDR1 MDHEN, CDR2 SYDVKM. This CDR3 reads CASSLAAGASYNEQFF. DNA of the CDR3: TGTGCCAGCAGTTTAGCGGCTGGAGCCTCCTACAATGAGCAGTTCTTC.

The chain recombines TRBV7-8 with TRBJ1-5; D gene unclear. CDR3 length equals 17 residues. V lost 0 bases and J 6 bases, leaving 18 bases between the germline ends. Germline V lookup: CDR1 SGHVS, CDR2 FQNEAQ. Here the CDR3 reads CASSLARLGLLGQPQHF. The CDR3 DNA is TGTGCCAGCAGCTTAGCCCGGTTAGGTTTATTGGGTCAGCCCCAGCATTTT.

This chain connects TRBV4-3 to TRBJ2-1, with unresolved D. The CDR3 has 13 amino acids. Looked up from germline, CDR1 is LGHNA and CDR2 is YSLEER. V was pared by 1 base and J by 5 bases, with 6 bases between. The CDR3 loop is CASSQASHNEQFF. The CDR3 DNA reads as TGCGCCAGCAGCCAAGCGTCCCACAATGAGCAGTTCTTC.

The V call is TRBV24-1, the J call TRBJ1-1; 9 bases agree with TRBD1. V was clipped by 4 bases and J by 6 bases; unmatched bases: 5. The CDR3 has 14 amino acids. The germline CDR1 and CDR2 sequences are KGHDR and SFDVKD. CDR3 DNA sequence: TGTGCCACCAGTGACCCGGGACAGGGACCTGAAGCTTTCTTT. It is translated as CATSDPGQGPEAFF.

This chain uses TRBV7-3 with TRBJ2-3; a possible D gene is TRBD1 (6 bases). The length of the CDR3 is 14 residues. Germline V CDR1 and CDR2: SGHTA, FQGTGA. The V end lost 2 bases, the J end lost 6 bases, and 12 bases lay between the germline ends. The CDR3 sequence is CASSLSGALDTQYF. The CDR3 DNA is TGTGCCAGCAGCTTATCAGGGGCTCTTGATACGCAGTATTTT.

This clonotype showed up just a few times. The chain combines TRBV2 with TRBJ2-3; 7 bases align to TRBD2. Germline V gene data show CDR1 as SNHLY and CDR2 as FYNNEI. The trim removed 8 bases at V and 0 bases at J, leaving 2 bases unmatched. This CDR3 has 13 amino acids. In nucleotides, the CDR3 is TGTGCCAGCGGGACTATCAGCACAGATACGCAGTATTTT. This codes for CASGTISTDTQYF.

The chain employs TRBV20-1 and TRBJ1-4, with D perhaps TRBD1 (5 bases). Germline V gene data show CDR1 as DFQATT and CDR2 as SNEGSKA (reference sequence). Trimming cost V 6 bases and J 6 bases, with 17 bases left between them. The CDR3 runs to 14 residues. This CDR3 is CSAPSGRVDEKLFF. In nucleotides, the CDR3 is TGCAGTGCGCCTTCGGGCAGGGTGGATGAAAAACTGTTTTTT.

This clonotype turned up a few times. This chain connects TRBV12-3 or TRBV12-4 to TRBJ2-1, with a tentative D call TRBD2 (5 bases). Between the trimmed V and J ends, which lost 3 bases and 9 bases, there was a span of 12 bases. This CDR3 comprises 13 residues. The DNA of the CDR3 is TGTGCCAGCAGTTTCGGTGGAGGAGGTGAGCAGTTCTTC. It encodes CASSFGGGGEQFF.

A remark on this clonotype: One end of the junction is discordant with germline, which a read error may explain. The genes are TRBV7-6 and TRBJ2-6, with 9 bases that match TRBD1. Germline V CDR1 and CDR2: SGHVS, FNYEAQ. The length of the CDR3 is 18 residues. The CDR3 DNA follows: TGTGCCAGCAGCTTATGGACAGGGGCCCCCTCTGGGTCCAACGTCCTGACTTTC. Translation: CASSLWTGAPSGSNVLTF.

The J gene is TRBJ2-5, the V gene TRBV3-1; TRBD2 is a possible D gene (6 bases). CDR1 and CDR2 (germline): LGHDT, YNNKEL (reference sequence). V shed 0 bases and J shed 5 bases, with 13 bases lying between them. The CDR3 spans 15 residues. Written as DNA, the CDR3 is TGTGCCAGCAGCCAAGATCAGGCAGGAGGGGAGACCCAGTACTTC. It is translated as CASSQDQAGGETQYF.

This chain joins TRBV5-1 and TRBJ1-2; D ambiguous. The CDR3 totals 13 residues. Germline-derived CDR1 and CDR2 are SGHRS and YFSETQ. Trimming took 7 bases from V and 8 from J, leaving 18 bases between them. The CDR3 reads CASQPGVKAGYTF. The CDR3 region has the DNA TGCGCCAGCCAGCCGGGCGTGAAAGCGGGCTACACCTTC.

This clonotype has just a few counts. The gene calls are TRBV30 and TRBJ2-2; D gene unclear. Trimming left V 4 bases short and J 1 base short, with 4 bases between. Germline V gene data show CDR1 as GTSNPN and CDR2 as SVGIG (reference sequence). This CDR3 has 12 amino acids. CDR3: CAWTGNTGELFF. In DNA, the CDR3 is TGTGCCTGGACAGGGAACACCGGGGAGCTGTTTTTT. The full variable domain, with the rest looked up from reference TRBV30 and TRBJ2-2, is SQTIHQWPATLVQPVGSPLSLECTVEGTSNPNLYWYRQAAGRGLQLLFYSVGIGQISSEVPQNLSASRPQDRQFILSSKKLLLSDSGFYLCAWTGNTGELFFGEGSRLTVL.

J is TRBJ1-2 and V is TRBV12-3 or TRBV12-4; no clear D gene. The CDR3 runs to 12 residues. The V end was cut by 5 bases, the J end by 4 bases, with 8 bases between. Here the CDR3 DNA reads TGTGCCAGCAGTGATCAAGCCTATGGCTACACCTTC. As protein: CASSDQAYGYTF.

In this sample, this clonotype turned up once. The chain carries TRBV15 and TRBJ1-2; 10 bases are a match to TRBD1. The germline V gene has CDR1 LNHNV and CDR2 YYDKDF (reference sequence). Trimming at V came to 6 bases and at J to 2 bases, leaving 9 bases not matched to a gene. The CDR3 sequence is 16 residues long. CDR3 bases: TGTGCCACCAGTTCGTATTTGACAGGGGGCAACTATGGCTACACCTTC. Residues: CATSSYLTGGNYGYTF.

At least ten counts were recorded for this clonotype. The J gene is TRBJ2-7, the V gene TRBV10-3, with D perhaps matching TRBD1 or TRBD2 (6 bases each). This CDR3 has 13 residues. V was cut by 6 bases and J by 2 bases, with 11 bases left in between. The V gene's germline CDR1 is ENHRY and CDR2 SYGVKD. The CDR3 region is CAISGGATYEQYF. The CDR3 region has the DNA TGTGCCATCAGCGGGGGCGCGACCTACGAGCAGTACTTC.

The V call is TRBV10-2, the J call TRBJ2-2, with 8 bases identical to TRBD2. V was pared by 8 bases and J by 3 bases, with 8 bases of the junction left unmatched. The germline gives CDR1 WSHSY, CDR2 SAAADI. This CDR3 comprises 15 residues. The CDR3 nucleotides are TGCGCCAGCTGGGTAGCGGGGCAATACACCGGGGAGCTGTTTTTT. Translated, it gives CASWVAGQYTGELFF.

The V gene is TRBV6-2 or TRBV6-3, the J gene TRBJ2-1, with 11 bases identical to TRBD2. Losses at the gene ends were 2 bases for V and 13 bases for J; bases not matched to a gene: 4. The CDR3 loop spans 13 amino acids. CDR1 is MNHEY and CDR2 is SVGEGT in the germline V gene. CDR3 nucleotide sequence: TGTGCCAGCAGTTACGGACTAGCGGGTCGTCAGTTCTTC. This sequence encodes CASSYGLAGRQFF.

Regarding this clonotype: A much larger clone sits a single nucleotide away, making a read error possible. This chain uses TRBV7-3 with TRBJ2-1; TRBD2 aligns across 8 bases. Germline values: CDR1 SGHTA, CDR2 FQGTGA. Trimming at V came to 3 bases and at J to 11 bases, leaving 15 bases not matched to a gene. CDR3 length: 16 residues. The DNA for the CDR3 is TGTGCCAGCAGCTTTAGAGGTGCGGGGGGAGATAAGAAGCAGTTCTTC. This translates into CASSFRGAGGDKKQFF.

This clonotype was observed a handful of times. The chain joins TRBV12-3 or TRBV12-4 to TRBJ2-1, with 7 bases fitting TRBD2. The junction had 15 bases not matched to a gene; V was cut back by 5 bases and J by 8 bases. The CDR3 length is 16 residues. This CDR3 is CASSPGFRTRGDEQFF. CDR3 DNA sequence: TGTGCCAGCAGTCCCGGTTTTAGGACACGGGGGGATGAGCAGTTCTTC.

The rearrangement links TRBV7-9 to TRBJ2-7; 10 bases line up with TRBD1. This CDR3 has 14 residues. Germline lookup yields CDR1 SEHNR and CDR2 FQNEAQ (reference sequence). V dropped 5 bases and J dropped 4; count of bases not matched to a gene: 5. The chain's CDR3 is CASSTDRGRYEQYF. CDR3 nucleotides: TGTGCCAGCAGCACGGACAGGGGGAGGTACGAGCAGTACTTC.

As for this clonotype: At one of its ends the junction is not consistent with the germline gene, which may arise from a read error. The chain joins TRBV3-1 to TRBJ2-2; 13 positions agree with TRBD2. This CDR3 region has 15 residues. The germline V gene encodes CDR1 LGHDT and CDR2 YNNKEL (reference sequence). For the CDR3, the DNA is TGTGCCAGCAGACGGACTAGCGGGAGTGTCGGGGAGCTGATTTTT. It codes for CASRRTSGSVGELIF.

This clonotype came up many times. The J gene is TRBJ2-1, the V gene TRBV12-3 or TRBV12-4; 8 bases are shared with TRBD2. The CDR3 extends over 16 amino acids. Unmatched junction bases numbered 10, after V lost 2 bases and J lost 7 bases. The CDR3 spells CASSLRTPSGSNEQFF. The CDR3 nucleotides read TGTGCCAGCAGTTTAAGGACGCCTAGCGGGTCGAATGAGCAGTTCTTC.

This sequence joins TRBV6-2 or TRBV6-3 and TRBJ1-1; D unresolved. V was shortened by 6 bases and J by 1 base, with 9 bases between the two germline ends. Germline CDR1 is MNHEY and CDR2 is SVGEGT. The CDR3 has 13 amino acids. CDR3: CASRVKGNTEAFF. The CDR3 bases are TGTGCCAGCAGGGTTAAAGGGAACACTGAAGCTTTCTTT.

This clonotype was seen repeatedly, ten times or more. The chain uses TRBV12-3 or TRBV12-4 and TRBJ1-1; D remains unclear. Trimming stripped 5 bases from V and 5 bases from J, with 12 bases between. This CDR3 comprises 13 residues. The CDR3 bases are TGTGCCAGCAGTCGAGACCACAAAACTGAAGCTTTCTTT. Its translation: CASSRDHKTEAFF.

This clonotype was observed many times. DNA for the CDR3: TGTGCCAGCAGCTTGGTATCCGGGACAGGTTTTTCTAGCACAGATACGCAGTATTTT. Its translation: CASSLVSGTGFSSTDTQYF. The chain combines TRBV5-6 with TRBJ2-3; 8 bases agree with TRBD1. V was pared by 0 bases and J by 0 bases, with 12 bases of the junction left unmatched. The CDR3 contains 19 residues. The V gene's germline CDR1 is SGHDT and CDR2 YYEEEE.

This clonotype showed up just a few times. The rearrangement uses TRBV18 and TRBJ2-4; either TRBD1 or TRBD2 may fit D (5 bases each). The CDR3 is 17 amino acids. V was cut by 1 base and J by 0 bases, with 13 bases left in between. CDR1 KGHSH and CDR2 LQKENI come from the germline V gene. CDR3 in DNA: TGTGCCAGCTCACCACTGGGACCTCAAGCAGCCAAAAACATTCAGTACTTC. Translation gives CASSPLGPQAAKNIQYF.

This clonotype has ten or more counts. This chain links TRBV3-1 with TRBJ2-1; D remains ambiguous. There are 16 residues in the CDR3. CDR1 is LGHDT and CDR2 is YNNKEL in the germline V gene (reference sequence). The V end was cut by 4 bases, the J end by 4 bases, with 17 bases between. Written as DNA, the CDR3 is TGTGCCAGCAGCCTCGCCCCGCCCGGCAAATACAATGAGCAGTTCTTC. As protein: CASSLAPPGKYNEQFF.

The chain couples TRBV4-1 to TRBJ2-2; the D gene is possibly TRBD1 (5 bases). The germline V gene encodes CDR1 MGHRA and CDR2 YSYEKL. The CDR3 consists of 16 residues. The ends were cut back, 0 bases at V and 6 bases at J, with 14 bases in the middle. DNA of the CDR3: TGCGCCAGCAGCCAAGAAAGGGTCCAGGGTGCCGGGGAGCTGTTTTTT. This encodes CASSQERVQGAGELFF.

The chain is built from TRBV12-3 or TRBV12-4 and TRBJ2-5; 10 nucleotides agree with TRBD2. The V gene end was trimmed by 4 bases and the J gene end by 5 bases; junction bases not matched to a gene: 16. CDR3 size: 18 residues. The CDR3 bases are TGTGCCAGCAGTTCTCTTGGACTAGCGGACCCAAGGGGGGAGACCCAGTACTTC. Amino acids: CASSSLGLADPRGETQYF.